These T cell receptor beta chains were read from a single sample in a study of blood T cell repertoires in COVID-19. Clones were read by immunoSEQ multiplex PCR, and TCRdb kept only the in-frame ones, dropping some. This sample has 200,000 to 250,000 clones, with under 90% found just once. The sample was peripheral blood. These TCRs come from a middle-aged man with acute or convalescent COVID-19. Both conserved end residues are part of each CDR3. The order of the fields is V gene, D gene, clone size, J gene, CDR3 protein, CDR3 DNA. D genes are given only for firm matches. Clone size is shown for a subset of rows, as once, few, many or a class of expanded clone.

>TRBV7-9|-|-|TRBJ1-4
CASSLEGRGSEKLFF
TGTGCCAGCAGTCTTGAGGGCCGGGGTTCGGAAAAACTGTTTTTT
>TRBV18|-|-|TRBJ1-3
CASSQGDRGNTIYF
TGTGCCAGCTCACAAGGAGACCGTGGAAACACCATATATTTT
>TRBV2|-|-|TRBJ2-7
CASSPITGTYEQYF
TGTGCCAGCAGCCCCATCACAGGGACCTACGAGCAGTACTTC
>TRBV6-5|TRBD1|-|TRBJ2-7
CASSSTGGIYEQYF
TGTGCCAGCAGCTCTACAGGGGGGATCTACGAGCAGTACTTC
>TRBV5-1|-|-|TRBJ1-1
CASSLAPDVNTEAFF
TGCGCCAGCAGCTTGGCCCCAGATGTGAACACTGAAGCTTTCTTT
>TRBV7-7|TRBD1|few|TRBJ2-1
CASSVDRDNEQFF
TGTGCCAGCAGCGTAGACAGGGACAATGAGCAGTTCTTC
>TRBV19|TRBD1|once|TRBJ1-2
CASSIDQPGGMNYGYTF
TGTGCCAGTAGTATAGATCAACCAGGGGGAATGAACTATGGCTACACCTTC
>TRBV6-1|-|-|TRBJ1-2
CASSESSLWGYTF
TGTGCCAGCAGTGAATCGAGTTTGTGGGGCTACACCTTC
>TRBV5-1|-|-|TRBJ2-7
CASSFYGGFYEQYF
TGCGCCAGCAGTTTCTATGGGGGGTTCTACGAGCAGTACTTC
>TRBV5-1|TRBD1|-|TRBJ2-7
CASRQLGTDNYEQYF
TGCGCCAGCAGACAATTGGGGACAGACAATTACGAGCAGTACTTC
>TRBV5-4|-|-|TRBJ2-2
CASSPSGTGELFF
TGTGCCAGCAGCCCCTCGGGTACCGGGGAGCTGTTTTTT
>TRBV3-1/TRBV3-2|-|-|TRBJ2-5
CASSQVGETQYF
TGTGCCAGCAGCCAAGTCGGGGAGACCCAGTACTTC
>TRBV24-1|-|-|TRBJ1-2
CATSANSGGGYTF
TGTGCCACCAGTGCCAATTCGGGTGGAGGCTACACCTTC
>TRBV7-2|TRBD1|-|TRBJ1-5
CASSRDRLSQPQHF
TGTGCCAGCAGCCGGGACAGGTTGAGTCAGCCCCAGCATTTT
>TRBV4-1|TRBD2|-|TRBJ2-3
CASSRYGTSGPTDTQYF
TGCGCCAGCAGCCGCTACGGGACTAGCGGGCCCACAGATACGCAGTATTTT
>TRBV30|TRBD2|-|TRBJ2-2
CAWSRAGSNTGELFF
TGTGCCTGGAGTAGAGCGGGGTCGAACACCGGGGAGCTGTTTTTT
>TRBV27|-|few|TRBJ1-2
CASSRDRTNYGYTF
TGTGCCAGCAGCAGAGACAGGACTAACTATGGCTACACCTTC
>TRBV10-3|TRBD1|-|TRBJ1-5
CAISEGGQPNQPQHF
TGTGCCATCAGTGAGGGGGGACAGCCTAATCAGCCCCAGCATTTT
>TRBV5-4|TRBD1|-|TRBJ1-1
CASRRDSNTEAFF
TGTGCCAGCAGACGGGACAGCAACACTGAAGCTTTCTTT